Shown below are 4 T cell receptor beta chains from a single sample sequenced in a study of CD8 T cells in ankylosing spondylitis. TCRdb recomputed calls from the 5' RACE reads with MiXCR, one row per CDR3 protein. The repertoire holds 150,000 to 200,000 distinct CDR3 sequences, with approximately 10% as singletons. The sequenced material came from blood, either unsorted or a sorted T cell fraction (not recorded which). These TCRs come from a male donor with ankylosing spondylitis or in good health (not recorded which).

This clonotype was recorded a few times. V is TRBV5-1 and J is TRBJ2-3, with TRBD2 matching 14 bases. V shed 4 bases and J 0 bases; nucleotides not matched to a gene: 10. This CDR3 has 19 amino acids. Germline V gene sequence: CDR1 SGHRS, CDR2 YFSETQ. The CDR3 loop is CASSPGTSGSPSSTDTQYF. CDR3 nucleotide sequence: TGCGCCAGCAGCCCCGGGACTAGCGGGAGTCCCTCTAGCACAGATACGCAGTATTTT.

This clonotype was seen a few times. This chain links TRBV12-3 or TRBV12-4 with TRBJ2-7; no clear D gene. CDR3 length equals 14 residues. V was clipped by 3 bases and J by 2 bases, with 11 bases between them. Written as DNA, the CDR3 is TGTGCCAGCAGTTTGTCGGACCGAACCTACGAGCAGTACTTC. As protein: CASSLSDRTYEQYF.

This clonotype was found many times. The chain is built from TRBV20-1 and TRBJ1-4; D is ambiguous. The germline gives CDR1 DFQATT, CDR2 SNEGSKA (reference sequence). The CDR3 runs 16 residues. Deletions cut 6 bases from V and 4 bases from J, with 21 bases between. The CDR3 loop is CSAEGEGSTSNEKLFF. CDR3 sequence (DNA): TGCAGTGCCGAAGGCGAAGGATCTACAAGTAATGAAAAACTGTTTTTT.

Ten or more counts support this clonotype. The chain couples TRBV6-1 to TRBJ2-6; TRBD1 matches at 7 bases. The germline gives CDR1 MNHNS, CDR2 SASEGT. The V and J ends lost 4 bases and 1 base, in that order; junction bases with no gene match: 10. This CDR3 is built from 18 residues. As DNA, the CDR3 is TGTGCCAGCAGTGCCCGACAGGGTGTGGGATCTGGGGCCAACGTCCTGACTTTC. Its translation is CASSARQGVGSGANVLTF.